Listed below are T cell receptor beta chains from one sample, sequenced in a study of radiotherapy plus CTLA-4 blockade in lung cancer. Generated by immunoSEQ multiplex PCR, the TCRdb table keeps only in-frame clones and is missing some. The table records approximately 100,000 clones, approximately 87% of them present only once. Sequenced material: peripheral blood, taken from a patient treated with radiotherapy plus ipilimumab. The source of these receptors is a human donor with non-small cell lung cancer that progressed on radiotherapy plus ipilimumab. Some clones in this sample may be carry-over from other donors' samples. Each CDR3 is given with its conserved first and last residue. The order of the fields is clone size, D gene, J gene, V gene, CDR3 DNA, CDR3 protein. D genes are given only for firm matches. A row's size may be missing; if present it is once, few, many or a size class.

clone_size: .
d_call: TRBD1
j_call: TRBJ1-6
v_call: TRBV7-6
cdr3_nt: TGTGCCAGCAGCCTGGGACAGGGGTATTCACCCCTCCACTTT
cdr3_aa: CASSLGQGYSPLHF

clone_size: once
d_call: .
j_call: TRBJ1-2
v_call: TRBV4-3
cdr3_nt: TGCGCCAGCAGCCACCTTGGGTCTAACTATGGCTACACCTTC
cdr3_aa: CASSHLGSNYGYTF

clone_size: .
d_call: .
j_call: TRBJ2-5
v_call: TRBV7-2
cdr3_nt: TGTGCCAGCAGCTTAGACGGAGTCCGGCAGCTGAAGACCCAGTACTTC
cdr3_aa: CASSLDGVRQLKTQYF

clone_size: .
d_call: TRBD1
j_call: TRBJ1-2
v_call: TRBV9
cdr3_nt: TGTGCCAGCAGCGCAACTACAGGGGGCGAAGGCTACACCTTC
cdr3_aa: CASSATTGGEGYTF

clone_size: .
d_call: TRBD1
j_call: TRBJ2-7
v_call: TRBV27
cdr3_nt: TGTGCCAGCAGTTTAGGGACAGAACCCTACGAGCAGTACTTC
cdr3_aa: CASSLGTEPYEQYF

clone_size: once
d_call: .
j_call: TRBJ2-7
v_call: TRBV27
cdr3_nt: TGTGCCAGCGCGACGGTTTACGAGCAGTACTTC
cdr3_aa: CASATVYEQYF

clone_size: few
d_call: .
j_call: TRBJ2-5
v_call: TRBV27
cdr3_nt: TGTGCCAGTTCAAGGCCAGCGAAAGGAGAGACCCAGTACTTC
cdr3_aa: CASSRPAKGETQYF

clone_size: .
d_call: .
j_call: TRBJ1-2
v_call: TRBV9
cdr3_nt: TGTGCCAGCAGCGTAGAACCTAACTATGGCTACACCTTC
cdr3_aa: CASSVEPNYGYTF

clone_size: .
d_call: .
j_call: TRBJ1-1
v_call: TRBV28
cdr3_nt: TGTGCCAGCAGTTTAGTCCGACTTTACACTGAAGCTTTCTTT
cdr3_aa: CASSLVRLYTEAFF

clone_size: .
d_call: .
j_call: TRBJ2-5
v_call: TRBV2
cdr3_nt: TGTGCCAGCAGTGATACAGGAGGAGAGACCCAGTACTTC
cdr3_aa: CASSDTGGETQYF

clone_size: .
d_call: .
j_call: TRBJ1-2
v_call: TRBV5-4
cdr3_nt: TGTGCCAGCAGCGCTGGCGGGGCAGGGCCTATCTATGGCTACACCTTC
cdr3_aa: CASSAGGAGPIYGYTF

clone_size: .
d_call: .
j_call: TRBJ2-4
v_call: TRBV6-1
cdr3_nt: TGTGCCAGCACTACTTGGACACGGGAGTACTTC
cdr3_aa: CASTTWTREYF

clone_size: .
d_call: .
j_call: TRBJ1-2
v_call: TRBV29-1
cdr3_nt: TGCAGCGTTGCCCCGGGAGGCGTCTATGGCTACACCTTC
cdr3_aa: CSVAPGGVYGYTF

clone_size: .
d_call: TRBD1
j_call: TRBJ2-2
v_call: TRBV5-1
cdr3_nt: TGCGCCAGCAGCCTCGCCGGACAGGGTTACACCGGGGAGCTGTTTTTT
cdr3_aa: CASSLAGQGYTGELFF

clone_size: .
d_call: TRBD2
j_call: TRBJ2-7
v_call: TRBV6-1
cdr3_nt: TGTGCCAGCCTCCGGACTAGCGGCCGCTACGAGCAGTACTTC
cdr3_aa: CASLRTSGRYEQYF

clone_size: .
d_call: .
j_call: TRBJ2-3
v_call: TRBV19
cdr3_nt: TGTGCCAGTAGGGAGCGGCCGATCACAGATACGCAGTATTTT
cdr3_aa: CASRERPITDTQYF

clone_size: .
d_call: TRBD1
j_call: TRBJ2-7
v_call: TRBV5-4
cdr3_nt: TGTGCCAGCAGCCCAAAGCCCGGGACAGGTCATTTAAGCTACGAGCAGTACTTC
cdr3_aa: CASSPKPGTGHLSYEQYF

clone_size: .
d_call: .
j_call: TRBJ2-1
v_call: TRBV18
cdr3_nt: TGTGCCAGCTCCCCATCGATTGAGCAGTTCTTC
cdr3_aa: CASSPSIEQFF

clone_size: .
d_call: .
j_call: TRBJ2-5
v_call: TRBV7-2
cdr3_nt: TGTGCCAGCAGCTTCAGAGAGACCCAGTACTTC
cdr3_aa: CASSFRETQYF

clone_size: .
d_call: TRBD2
j_call: TRBJ2-7
v_call: TRBV5-1
cdr3_nt: TGCGCCAGCAGCTTGGGTCCAGCGGGGGGGCCGGAGGAGCAGTACTTC
cdr3_aa: CASSLGPAGGPEEQYF

clone_size: few
d_call: .
j_call: TRBJ1-2
v_call: TRBV11-2
cdr3_nt: TGTGCCAGCAGCTTAGATCGTAGTTATGGCTACACCTTC
cdr3_aa: CASSLDRSYGYTF

clone_size: .
d_call: .
j_call: TRBJ1-2
v_call: TRBV6-5
cdr3_nt: TGTGCCAGCAGTATCCGATATGGCTACACCTTC
cdr3_aa: CASSIRYGYTF

clone_size: .
d_call: TRBD2
j_call: TRBJ2-3
v_call: TRBV7-9
cdr3_nt: TGTGCCAGCAGCTTAGGGGCGGGGGGCGCGTTAAGCACAGATACGCAGTATTTT
cdr3_aa: CASSLGAGGALSTDTQYF

clone_size: .
d_call: TRBD1
j_call: TRBJ1-1
v_call: TRBV10-3
cdr3_nt: TGTGCCATTCGACAGGGTCTGAACACTGAAGCTTTCTTT
cdr3_aa: CAIRQGLNTEAFF

clone_size: .
d_call: TRBD2
j_call: TRBJ2-1
v_call: TRBV4-3
cdr3_nt: TGCGCCAGCAGCCAAGCGGCTAGCGGGGGGTCGGGTGAGCAGTTCTTC
cdr3_aa: CASSQAASGGSGEQFF

clone_size: .
d_call: .
j_call: TRBJ2-1
v_call: TRBV6-4
cdr3_nt: TGTGCCAGCAGTGACTCTACCGAAAATGAGCAGTTCTTC
cdr3_aa: CASSDSTENEQFF

clone_size: .
d_call: .
j_call: TRBJ2-2
v_call: TRBV5-5
cdr3_nt: TGTGCCAGCAGCCCCATTAGGGACGGCCCGAACACCGGGGAGCTGTTTTTT
cdr3_aa: CASSPIRDGPNTGELFF

clone_size: .
d_call: .
j_call: TRBJ1-2
v_call: TRBV7-2
cdr3_nt: TGTGCCAGCAGCTCTAACCCACCGACTGGGGGAGGCTACACCTTC
cdr3_aa: CASSSNPPTGGGYTF

clone_size: .
d_call: .
j_call: TRBJ1-5
v_call: TRBV2
cdr3_nt: TGTGCCACCTCCGGGCCCAATCAGCCCCAGCATTTT
cdr3_aa: CATSGPNQPQHF